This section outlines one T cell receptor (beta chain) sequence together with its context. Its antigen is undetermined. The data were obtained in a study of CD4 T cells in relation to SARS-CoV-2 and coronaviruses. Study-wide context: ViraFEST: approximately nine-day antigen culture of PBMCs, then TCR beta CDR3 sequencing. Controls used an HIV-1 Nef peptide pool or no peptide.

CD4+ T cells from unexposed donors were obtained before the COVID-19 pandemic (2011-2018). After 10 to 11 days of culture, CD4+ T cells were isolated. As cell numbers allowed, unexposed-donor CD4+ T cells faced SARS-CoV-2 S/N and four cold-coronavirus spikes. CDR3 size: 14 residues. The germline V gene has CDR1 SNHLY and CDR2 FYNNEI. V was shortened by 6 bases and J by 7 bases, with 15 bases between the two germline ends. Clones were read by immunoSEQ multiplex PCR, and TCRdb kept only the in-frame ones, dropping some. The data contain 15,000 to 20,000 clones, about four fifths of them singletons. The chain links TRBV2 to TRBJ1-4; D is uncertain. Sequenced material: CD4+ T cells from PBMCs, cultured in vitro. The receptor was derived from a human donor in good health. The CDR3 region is CASSLRLVSEKLFF. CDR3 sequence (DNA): TGTGCCAGCAGCCTTCGATTAGTCAGTGAAAAACTGTTTTTT.